A selection of T cell receptor beta chains follows, all from one sample in a study of blood T cell repertoires in COVID-19. The table came from immunoSEQ multiplex PCR; TCRdb's copy has only in-frame clones and leaves some out. This sample carries over 400,000 clones, 85% to 90% of them seen once, and the ten largest clones take around 7.8%. Sequenced sample: peripheral blood. Every receptor here comes from a woman in her fifties or sixties with COVID-19, enrolled during active disease. The CDR3 runs from the conserved cysteine through the conserved F or W. Fields, in order: V gene, J gene, D gene, clone size, CDR3 DNA, CDR3 protein. A D gene is named only where the DNA matches it firmly. The size entry is marked missing in some rows and otherwise reads once, few, many or a size class.

v_call: TRBV7-8; j_call: TRBJ2-7; d_call: -; clone_size: -; cdr3_nt: TGTGCCAGCAGCCGGTCGGGAGCGACTAACTCCTACGAGCAGTACTTC; cdr3_aa: CASSRSGATNSYEQYF
v_call: TRBV3-1/TRBV3-2; j_call: TRBJ1-2; d_call: -; clone_size: -; cdr3_nt: TGTGCCAGCAGCGGAGAACCATACTGGGGCTACACCTTC; cdr3_aa: CASSGEPYWGYTF
v_call: TRBV19; j_call: TRBJ2-2; d_call: -; clone_size: -; cdr3_nt: TGTGCCAGTAGTATAGATAGGGACACCACCGGGGAGCTGTTTTTT; cdr3_aa: CASSIDRDTTGELFF
v_call: TRBV27; j_call: TRBJ2-1; d_call: TRBD1; clone_size: -; cdr3_nt: TGTGCCAGCAGTCGTCCGGGACAGGTCTTCCGTGAGCAGTTCTTC; cdr3_aa: CASSRPGQVFREQFF
v_call: TRBV19; j_call: TRBJ2-5; d_call: -; clone_size: -; cdr3_nt: TGTGCCAGTAGATCCCGGGGACATACACAAGAGACCCAGTACTTC; cdr3_aa: CASRSRGHTQETQYF
v_call: TRBV5-4; j_call: TRBJ2-1; d_call: TRBD1; clone_size: -; cdr3_nt: TGTGCCAGCAGCTTGGACAGGGGCCCCTACAATGAGCAGTTCTTC; cdr3_aa: CASSLDRGPYNEQFF
v_call: TRBV10-2; j_call: TRBJ2-3; d_call: TRBD1; clone_size: -; cdr3_nt: TGCGCCAGCAATGGTTGGGACAGGAACGCAGATACGCAGTATTTT; cdr3_aa: CASNGWDRNADTQYF
v_call: TRBV7-9; j_call: TRBJ1-2; d_call: -; clone_size: -; cdr3_nt: TGTGCCAGCAGCATCCGTTCCGGCTACACCTTC; cdr3_aa: CASSIRSGYTF
v_call: TRBV4-1; j_call: TRBJ2-1; d_call: -; clone_size: -; cdr3_nt: TGCGCCAGCAGCCAAGAGACTCGGGGGGCAGACAATGAGCAGTTCTTC; cdr3_aa: CASSQETRGADNEQFF
v_call: TRBV18; j_call: TRBJ2-1; d_call: TRBD1; clone_size: once; cdr3_nt: TGTGCCAGCTCACCGGTAAGGGGCAGGGGGAATGAGCAGTTCTTC; cdr3_aa: CASSPVRGRGNEQFF
v_call: TRBV4-1; j_call: TRBJ2-5; d_call: TRBD1; clone_size: -; cdr3_nt: TGCGCCAGCAGCCAAGGGACAGGGGAAGAAGTAGAGACCCAGTACTTC; cdr3_aa: CASSQGTGEEVETQYF
v_call: TRBV11-2; j_call: TRBJ1-1; d_call: -; clone_size: -; cdr3_nt: TGTGCCAGCAGCTCCGCGAGGACAGTTGCTGAAGCTTTCTTT; cdr3_aa: CASSSARTVAEAFF
v_call: TRBV29-1; j_call: TRBJ1-5; d_call: -; clone_size: -; cdr3_nt: TGCAGCGTCGGGAACAGGGCCCATCAGCCCCAGCATTTT; cdr3_aa: CSVGNRAHQPQHF
v_call: TRBV3-1/TRBV3-2; j_call: TRBJ1-2; d_call: -; clone_size: -; cdr3_nt: TGTGCCAGCAGCCAAACCACAGGTGATGGCTACACCTTC; cdr3_aa: CASSQTTGDGYTF
v_call: TRBV18; j_call: TRBJ1-1; d_call: TRBD1; clone_size: -; cdr3_nt: TGTGCCAGCTCATCGAGACAGGGGGGGGCTGAAGCTTTCTTT; cdr3_aa: CASSSRQGGAEAFF
v_call: TRBV12-3/TRBV12-4; j_call: TRBJ1-1; d_call: -; clone_size: few; cdr3_nt: TGTGCCAGCAGTTTCGGGGTGGGCACGAAAGCTTTCTTT; cdr3_aa: CASSFGVGTKAFF
v_call: TRBV5-4; j_call: TRBJ1-2; d_call: TRBD1; clone_size: -; cdr3_nt: TGTGCCAGCAGCATGGGAGGGACAGGAGAGGGGGGAGTCCGTGGCTACACCTTC; cdr3_aa: CASSMGGTGEGGVRGYTF
v_call: TRBV5-1; j_call: TRBJ2-5; d_call: -; clone_size: once; cdr3_nt: TGCGCCAGCAGCTCGGACAACCAAGAGACCCAGTACTTC; cdr3_aa: CASSSDNQETQYF
v_call: TRBV28; j_call: TRBJ1-5; d_call: TRBD1; clone_size: -; cdr3_nt: TGTGCCAGCAGGGCTTCGGGACAGGGACTGGACAATCAGCCCCAGCATTTT; cdr3_aa: CASRASGQGLDNQPQHF
v_call: TRBV27; j_call: TRBJ1-6; d_call: -; clone_size: -; cdr3_nt: TGTGCCAGCACCTCGGGAGGGGTTAATAATTCACCCCTCCACTTT; cdr3_aa: CASTSGGVNNSPLHF
v_call: TRBV11-3; j_call: TRBJ2-1; d_call: TRBD1; clone_size: -; cdr3_nt: TGTGCCAGCAGCTTAGGGACAGGGGAGTACAATGAGCAGTTCTTC; cdr3_aa: CASSLGTGEYNEQFF
v_call: TRBV11-1; j_call: TRBJ2-2; d_call: TRBD2; clone_size: once; cdr3_nt: TGTGCCAGCAGCTTATCGGTAGCGGGGGCCACCGGGGAGCTGTTTTTT; cdr3_aa: CASSLSVAGATGELFF
v_call: TRBV27; j_call: TRBJ2-4; d_call: -; clone_size: -; cdr3_nt: TGTGCCACCCGGACAGAGTCCAAAAACATTCAGTACTTC; cdr3_aa: CATRTESKNIQYF
v_call: TRBV7-9; j_call: TRBJ2-1; d_call: -; clone_size: -; cdr3_nt: TGTGCCAGCAGCTTAGACTGGAGTGAGCAGTTCTTC; cdr3_aa: CASSLDWSEQFF
v_call: TRBV12-3/TRBV12-4; j_call: TRBJ1-1; d_call: TRBD1; clone_size: -; cdr3_nt: TGTGCCAGCAGTGACTTCCGGGACAGACAGGCTTTCTTT; cdr3_aa: CASSDFRDRQAFF
v_call: TRBV27; j_call: TRBJ1-6; d_call: -; clone_size: few; cdr3_nt: TGTGCCAGCAGTAAATCCGGGACTGTCTATAATTCACCCCTCCACTTT; cdr3_aa: CASSKSGTVYNSPLHF
v_call: TRBV9; j_call: TRBJ1-2; d_call: -; clone_size: -; cdr3_nt: TGTGCCAGCAGCGTAGGAAGGGGAAACTATGGCTACACCTTC; cdr3_aa: CASSVGRGNYGYTF
v_call: TRBV3-1/TRBV3-2; j_call: TRBJ1-3; d_call: -; clone_size: -; cdr3_nt: TGTGCCAGCAGCCAAGATCTAAAGAGCTCTGGAAACACCATATATTTT; cdr3_aa: CASSQDLKSSGNTIYF
v_call: TRBV12-3/TRBV12-4; j_call: TRBJ1-5; d_call: -; clone_size: -; cdr3_nt: TGTGCCAGCAGTCCCCAGGGAGGGCAGCCCCAGCATTTT; cdr3_aa: CASSPQGGQPQHF
v_call: TRBV24-1; j_call: TRBJ2-1; d_call: TRBD1; clone_size: -; cdr3_nt: TGTGCCACCAGTGACCCCTTGGACAGGGTGGGCTACAATGAGCAGTTCTTC; cdr3_aa: CATSDPLDRVGYNEQFF
v_call: TRBV5-4; j_call: TRBJ1-4; d_call: -; clone_size: -; cdr3_nt: TGTGCCAGCAGCGGGGGGGGATCATATGAAAAACTGTTTTTT; cdr3_aa: CASSGGGSYEKLFF
v_call: TRBV5-1; j_call: TRBJ1-4; d_call: TRBD1; clone_size: -; cdr3_nt: TGCGCCAGCAGCCCCGGGACAGGGGGTGAAAAACTGTTTTTT; cdr3_aa: CASSPGTGGEKLFF
v_call: TRBV2; j_call: TRBJ1-1; d_call: TRBD1; clone_size: -; cdr3_nt: TGTGCCAGCAGTGAAACCCGGACAGGGGATCTCTTAAGCACTGAAGCTTTCTTT; cdr3_aa: CASSETRTGDLLSTEAFF
v_call: TRBV9; j_call: TRBJ2-3; d_call: -; clone_size: once; cdr3_nt: TGTGCCAGCACCAAAGAGGGGACTCCGTTGGTAGATACGCAGTATTTT; cdr3_aa: CASTKEGTPLVDTQYF
v_call: TRBV4-1; j_call: TRBJ2-3; d_call: -; clone_size: -; cdr3_nt: TGCGCCAGCAGCCAGGGAAGGGACAAGGAAAGCACAGATACGCAGTATTTT; cdr3_aa: CASSQGRDKESTDTQYF
v_call: TRBV3-1/TRBV3-2; j_call: TRBJ1-5; d_call: -; clone_size: -; cdr3_nt: TGTGCCAGCAGCCCGGGGGTCAGCAATCAGCCCCAGCATTTT; cdr3_aa: CASSPGVSNQPQHF
v_call: TRBV19; j_call: TRBJ2-5; d_call: -; clone_size: -; cdr3_nt: TGTGCCAGTAGTGCAGACAGAGAAGAGACCCAGTACTTC; cdr3_aa: CASSADREETQYF
v_call: TRBV30; j_call: TRBJ2-4; d_call: TRBD2; clone_size: once; cdr3_nt: TGTGCCTGGAGTCCCCGCGGACTAGTGGGCATTCAGTACTTC; cdr3_aa: CAWSPRGLVGIQYF